One and the same sample provided the 13 T cell receptor beta chains below, sequenced in a study of shared clonotypes between healthy human individuals. The protocol was immunoSEQ multiplex PCR, while the TCRdb copy is restricted to in-frame clones and leaves out a portion. The sample yields approximately 1,500,000 clones, approximately 97% seen once. Sequenced material: naive CD4+ T cells sorted from blood. This sample's subset: CD45RA+ positively selected. The receptors were gathered from a man aged 25-45 years in good health.

The J gene is TRBJ1-1, the V gene TRBV28; D ambiguous. Trimming removed 7 bases at V and 5 bases at J, with 17 bases between. In germline, CDR1 is MDHEN, CDR2 SYDVKM. The CDR3 totals 14 residues. The chain's CDR3 is CASIVPGFDTEAFF. DNA for the CDR3: TGTGCCAGCATCGTGCCGGGGTTTGATACTGAAGCTTTCTTT.

Worth noting for this clone: The sample carries other DNA sequences with the same CDR3. The CDR3 DNA sequence: TGTGCCAGCAGCGCATTAGAGACCCAGTACTTC. This encodes CASSALETQYF. The chain has TRBV7-2 and TRBJ2-5; D gene unclear. V lost 5 bases and J lost 4, with 5 bases in between. Germline V gives CDR1 SGHTA, CDR2 FQGNSA. The CDR3 contains 11 residues.

The gene calls are TRBV28 and TRBJ2-7, with 7 positions matching TRBD2. V lost 7 bases and J lost 3; bases outside the gene matches: 9. The CDR3 loop spans 14 amino acids. CDR1 is MDHEN and CDR2 is SYDVKM in the germline V gene. The DNA for the CDR3 is TGTGCCAGCACGTCACGGGAGGTACTCTACGAGCAGTACTTC. Residues: CASTSREVLYEQYF.

The gene calls are TRBV7-9 and TRBJ2-1; 12 positions match TRBD2. This CDR3 region has 16 residues. The V segment lost 5 bases and the J segment 0 bases; nucleotides outside the gene matches: 2. The germline CDR1 and CDR2 sequences are SEHNR and FQNEAQ (reference sequence). CDR3 region: CASSGLAGNSYNEQFF. The DNA for the CDR3 is TGTGCCAGCAGCGGACTAGCGGGGAACTCCTACAATGAGCAGTTCTTC.

The rearrangement links TRBV4-3 to TRBJ1-2; TRBD1 matches at 7 bases. V was clipped by 2 bases and J by 4 bases; unmatched bases: 10. The CDR3 sequence is 16 residues long. CDR1 LGHNA and CDR2 YSLEER come from the germline V gene. The CDR3 coding sequence is TGCGCCAGCAGCCAACCGGGACAGATGTCCCCCTATGGCTACACCTTC. The encoded protein is CASSQPGQMSPYGYTF.

J is TRBJ1-5 and V is TRBV6-6; 10 bases are shared with TRBD1. This CDR3 is built from 14 residues. V trimming: 6 bases; J trimming: 4 bases; junction bases outside the gene matches: 3. The germline V gene has CDR1 MNHNY and CDR2 SVGAGI (reference sequence). The CDR3 nucleotides read TGTGCCAGCAGAGACAGGGGGCGAAATCAGCCCCAGCATTTT. It is translated as CASRDRGRNQPQHF.

The rearrangement joins TRBV29-1 to TRBJ1-4; 9 bases are a match to TRBD1. The V and J ends lost 7 bases and 8 bases, in that order; junction bases with no gene match: 5. From germline, CDR1 is SQVTM and CDR2 ANQGSEA. The CDR3 contains 12 residues. The CDR3 nucleotides read TGCAGCGGGGGACAGGGCGACGAAAAACTGTTTTTT. As protein: CSGGQGDEKLFF.

The rearrangement uses TRBV28 and TRBJ2-4; D might be TRBD1 (6 bases). CDR3 size: 14 residues. Germline CDR1 is MDHEN and CDR2 is SYDVKM. V shed 3 bases and J shed 3 bases, with 9 bases lying between them. The CDR3 loop is CASSFGQRKNIQYF. The DNA for the CDR3 is TGTGCCAGCAGTTTCGGACAGCGCAAAAACATTCAGTACTTC.

This chain joins TRBV7-3 and TRBJ2-2; D call uncertain. V lost 1 base and J lost 0, with 6 bases in between. The CDR3 is 15 amino acids. Germline CDR1 is SGHTA and CDR2 is FQGTGA. DNA of the CDR3: TGTGCCAGCAGCTTAAGACGAGCGAACACCGGGGAGCTGTTTTTT. It yields the protein CASSLRRANTGELFF.

The J gene is TRBJ2-2, the V gene TRBV5-1, with 9 nucleotides matching TRBD1. CDR1 and CDR2 from the germline V gene are SGHRS and YFSETQ. Losses at the gene ends were 4 bases for V and 7 bases for J; bases not matched to a gene: 14. This CDR3 has 17 residues. The CDR3 region has the DNA TGCGCCAGCAGCCCATACGGACAGGGGCGCTATGTCGGGGAGCTGTTTTTT. Its translation: CASSPYGQGRYVGELFF.

This clone has only one observation. The genes are TRBV30 and TRBJ2-1, with D tentatively TRBD2 (5 bases). CDR3 length equals 14 residues. Trimming pared 0 bases from V and 5 bases from J, leaving 11 bases between. Germline V gene lookup returns CDR1 GTSNPN and CDR2 SVGIG (reference sequence). CDR3 loop: CAWSVFGVNNEQFF. CDR3 nucleotides: TGTGCCTGGAGTGTCTTCGGGGTCAACAATGAGCAGTTCTTC.

The chain carries TRBV14 and TRBJ2-1; 13 bases fit TRBD2. The length of the CDR3 is 20 residues. V shed 4 bases and J 0 bases; nucleotides not matched to a gene: 12. Germline CDR1 reads SGHDN; CDR2 reads FVKESK. The CDR3 region is CASSRKAGTSGISSYNEQFF. The CDR3 DNA follows: TGTGCCAGCAGCCGTAAAGCCGGGACTAGCGGGATTAGCTCCTACAATGAGCAGTTCTTC.

The chain recombines TRBV5-5 with TRBJ2-3; TRBD2 matches 10 bases. The J segment lost 0 bases and the V segment lost 4 bases, leaving 2 bases of the junction unmatched. Germline-derived CDR1 and CDR2 are SGHKS and YYEKEE (reference sequence). There are 15 residues in the CDR3. CDR3 DNA sequence: TGTGCCAGCAGCCAGCGGGAGGGTAGCACAGATACGCAGTATTTT. Translation: CASSQREGSTDTQYF. The full variable domain, in which reference TRBV5-5 and TRBJ2-3 provide the parts outside the CDR3, is DAGVTQSPTHLIKTRGQQVTLRCSPISGHKSVSWYQQVLGQGPQFIFQYYEKEERGRGNFPDRFSARQFPNYSSELNVNALLLGDSALYLCASSQREGSTDTQYFGPGTRLTVL.